These 2 T cell receptor beta chains originate from one sample sequenced in a study of blood T cell repertoires in COVID-19. The repertoire was sequenced with immunoSEQ multiplex PCR; TCRdb's copy has only in-frame clones and lacks some. This table has some 140,000 clones, 75% to 90% appearing once. Sequencing was carried out using peripheral blood. Every receptor here comes from a man aged 45-65 years with active or convalescent COVID-19.

The chain links TRBV3-1 (or the pseudogene TRBV3-2) to TRBJ1-4; 8 bases are shared with TRBD1. This CDR3 has 16 residues. Trimming removed 4 bases from V and 4 bases from J; junction bases left unmatched: 8. Germline loops: CDR1 LGHDT, CDR2 YNNKEL (reference sequence). The CDR3, as DNA: TGTGCCAGCAGCCCGCCGACAGGGGCCCGTAATGAAAAACTGTTTTTT. Its protein is CASSPPTGARNEKLFF.

This rearrangement joins TRBV7-8 to TRBJ2-2; a possible D gene is TRBD2 (7 bases). Germline values: CDR1 SGHVS, CDR2 FQNEAQ. This CDR3 has 18 residues. Trimming shortened V by 2 bases and J by 6 bases, and 22 bases separated the two germline ends. CDR3 residues: CASSLRGGTRLASGELFF. DNA for the CDR3: TGTGCCAGCAGCTTAAGGGGGGGAACTAGACTCGCTTCCGGGGAGCTGTTTTTT.